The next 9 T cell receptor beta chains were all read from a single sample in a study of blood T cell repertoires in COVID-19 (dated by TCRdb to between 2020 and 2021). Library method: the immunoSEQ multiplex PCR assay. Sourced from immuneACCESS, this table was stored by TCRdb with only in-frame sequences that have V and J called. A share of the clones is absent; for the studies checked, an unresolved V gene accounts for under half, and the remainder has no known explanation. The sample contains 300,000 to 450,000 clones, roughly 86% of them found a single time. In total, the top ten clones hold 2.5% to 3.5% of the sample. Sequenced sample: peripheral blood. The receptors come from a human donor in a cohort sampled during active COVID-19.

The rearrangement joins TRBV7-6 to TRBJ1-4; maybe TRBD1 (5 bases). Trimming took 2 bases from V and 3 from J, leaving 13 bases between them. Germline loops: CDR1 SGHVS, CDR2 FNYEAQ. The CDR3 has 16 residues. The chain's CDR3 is CASSLSPGGSNEKLFF. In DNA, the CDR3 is TGTGCCAGCAGCTTAAGCCCCGGGGGTTCTAATGAAAAACTGTTTTTT. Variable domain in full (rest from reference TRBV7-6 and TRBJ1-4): GAGVSQSPRYKVTKRGQDVALRCDPISGHVSLYWYRQALGQGPEFLTYFNYEAQQDKSGLPNDRFSAERPEGSISTLTIQRTEQRDSAMYRCASSLSPGGSNEKLFFGSGTQLSVL.

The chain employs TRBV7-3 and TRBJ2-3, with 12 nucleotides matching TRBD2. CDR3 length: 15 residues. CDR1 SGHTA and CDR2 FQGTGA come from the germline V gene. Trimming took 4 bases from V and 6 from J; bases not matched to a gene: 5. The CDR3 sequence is CASSSSSGGADTQYF. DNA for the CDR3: TGTGCCAGCAGCTCCTCTAGCGGGGGGGCCGATACGCAGTATTTT.

CDR3 sequence: CASSPGQGTNIQYF. DNA of the CDR3: TGTGCCAGTAGTCCCGGACAGGGTACAAACATTCAGTACTTC. The V and J genes are TRBV19 and TRBJ2-4, with 8 bases matching TRBD1. The CDR3 totals 14 residues. The germline V gene encodes CDR1 LNHDA and CDR2 SQIVND (reference sequence). V was pared by 5 bases and J by 6 bases, with 6 bases of the junction left unmatched.

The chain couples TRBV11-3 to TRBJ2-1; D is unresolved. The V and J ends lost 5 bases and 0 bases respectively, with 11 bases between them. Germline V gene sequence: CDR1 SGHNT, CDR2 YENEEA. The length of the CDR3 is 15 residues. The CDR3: CASSQRASSYNEQFF. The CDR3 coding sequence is TGTGCCAGCAGCCAGCGAGCGAGCTCCTACAATGAGCAGTTCTTC.

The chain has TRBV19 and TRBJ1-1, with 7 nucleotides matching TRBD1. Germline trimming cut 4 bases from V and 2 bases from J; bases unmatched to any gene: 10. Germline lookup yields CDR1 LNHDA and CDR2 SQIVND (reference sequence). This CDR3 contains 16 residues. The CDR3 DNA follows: TGTGCCAGTAGTACGCGGCGAAGGGGGCCAAACACTGAAGCTTTCTTT. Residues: CASSTRRRGPNTEAFF.

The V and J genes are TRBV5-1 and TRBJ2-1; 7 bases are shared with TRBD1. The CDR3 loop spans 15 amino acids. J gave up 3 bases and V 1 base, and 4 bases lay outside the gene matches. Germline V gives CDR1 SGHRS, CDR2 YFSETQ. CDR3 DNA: TGCGCCAGCAGCTTGAGGGACAGCCTCTACAATGAGCAGTTCTTC. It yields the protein CASSLRDSLYNEQFF.

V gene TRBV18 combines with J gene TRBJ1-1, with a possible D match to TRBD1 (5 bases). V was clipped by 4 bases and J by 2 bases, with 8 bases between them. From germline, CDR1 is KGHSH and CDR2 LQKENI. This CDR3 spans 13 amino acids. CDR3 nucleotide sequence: TGTGCCAGCTCACTTCAGGGAAACACTGAAGCTTTCTTT. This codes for CASSLQGNTEAFF. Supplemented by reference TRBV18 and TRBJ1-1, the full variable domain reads NAGVMQNPRHLVRRRGQEARLRCSPMKGHSHVYWYRQLPEEGLKFMVYLQKENIIDESGMPKERFSAEFPKEGPSILRIQQVVRGDSAAYFCASSLQGNTEAFFGQGTRLTVV.

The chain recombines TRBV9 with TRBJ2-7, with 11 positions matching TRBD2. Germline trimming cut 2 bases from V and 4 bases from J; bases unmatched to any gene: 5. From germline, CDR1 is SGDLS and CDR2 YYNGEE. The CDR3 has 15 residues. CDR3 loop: CASSVAGTSGYEQYF. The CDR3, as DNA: TGTGCCAGCAGCGTTGCCGGGACTAGCGGTTACGAGCAGTACTTC.

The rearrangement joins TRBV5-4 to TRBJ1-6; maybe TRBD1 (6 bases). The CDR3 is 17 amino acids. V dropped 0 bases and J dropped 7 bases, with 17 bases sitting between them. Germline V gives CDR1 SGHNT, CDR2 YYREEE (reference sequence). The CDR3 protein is CASSLGEGGARNSPLHF. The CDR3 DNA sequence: TGTGCCAGCAGCTTGGGCGAGGGGGGGGCTCGGAATTCACCCCTCCACTTT.